This passage covers 21 T cell receptor beta chains from one sample sequenced in a study of immune evolution from preneoplasia to lung adenocarcinoma. Sequencing used immunoSEQ multiplex PCR; TCRdb keeps in-frame clones, though not all of them. The repertoire includes around 10,000 clones, roughly 70% of them detected once, and 25% to 30% sits in the top ten. The sequencing input was FFPE normal lung tissue adjacent to the tumor. The receptors originated from a person between 55 and 70 years old with lung adenocarcinoma. Some clones in this sample may be carry-over from other donors' samples.

The V call is TRBV7-2, the J call TRBJ2-1; D unresolved. This CDR3 spans 15 amino acids. V shed 4 bases and J shed 0 bases, with 10 bases lying between them. The germline gives CDR1 SGHTA, CDR2 FQGNSA. In DNA, the CDR3 is TGTGCCAGCAGCTCTCAGACCATCTCCTACAATGAGCAGTTCTTC. Translated, it gives CASSSQTISYNEQFF. Based on the CDR3 plus reference TRBV7-2 and TRBJ2-1, the full variable domain is GAGVSQSPSNKVTEKGKDVELRCDPISGHTALYWYRQSLGQGLEFLIYFQGNSAPDKSGLPSDRFSAERTGGSVSTLTIQRTQQEDSAVYLCASSSQTISYNEQFFGPGTRLTVL.

This clone appeared a single time. The chain employs TRBV29-1 and TRBJ2-3; 7 bases line up with TRBD1. The CDR3 sequence is 12 residues long. V lost 6 bases to trimming and J lost 2 bases; unmatched junction nucleotides: 2. Germline CDR1 reads SQVTM; CDR2 reads ANQGSEA. In nucleotides, the CDR3 is TGCAGCGTGACAGGGAACACAGATACGCAGTATTTT. Its translation is CSVTGNTDTQYF.

This clone is medium-sized. The CDR3 nucleotides are TGTGCCAGCAGCTTCGGGACAGGGGGATTGTACGAGCAGTACTTC. Its translation is CASSFGTGGLYEQYF. This chain connects TRBV7-2 to TRBJ2-7; 11 bases map to TRBD1. CDR1 is SGHTA and CDR2 is FQGNSA in the germline V gene. This CDR3 contains 15 residues. The V gene end was trimmed by 3 bases and the J gene end by 4 bases; junction bases not matched to a gene: 5.

This clone rates as medium-sized. The CDR3 reads CASSQVSGAADTQYF. CDR3 coding DNA: TGTGCCAGCAGCCAGGTGTCGGGGGCTGCAGATACGCAGTATTTT. The rearrangement uses TRBV6-4 and TRBJ2-3; D is tentatively TRBD1 or TRBD2 (6 bases each). The CDR3 is 15 amino acids. Deletions cut 6 bases from V and 4 bases from J, with 17 bases between. CDR1 and CDR2 from the germline V gene are MRHNA and SNTAGT.

The chain's CDR3 is CASRRGPYTDTQYF. CDR3 DNA sequence: TGTGCCAGCAGGCGGGGACCTTACACAGATACGCAGTATTTT. The chain combines TRBV6-5 with TRBJ2-3, with a tentative D call TRBD2 (6 bases). V was pared by 6 bases and J by 2 bases, with 12 bases between. CDR1 is MNHEY, CDR2 SVGAGI, per germline. CDR3 length: 14 amino acids.

The V gene is TRBV5-4, the J gene TRBJ2-1, with D uncertain. The V end lost 0 bases, the J end lost 5 bases, and 6 bases lay between the germline ends. The CDR3 loop spans 13 amino acids. CDR1 and CDR2 (germline): SGHNT, YYREEE (reference sequence). The CDR3 sequence: CASSLAGHNEQFF. The CDR3 DNA reads as TGTGCCAGCAGCTTGGCCGGACACAATGAGCAGTTCTTC.

This chain connects TRBV20-1 to TRBJ2-3; D uncertain. This CDR3 region has 11 residues. Germline CDR1 DFQATT, CDR2 SNEGSKA (reference sequence). V lost 5 bases to trimming and J lost 4 bases, with 7 bases between them. The CDR3: CSARVADTQYF. For the CDR3, the DNA is TGCAGTGCTCGTGTAGCAGATACGCAGTATTTT.

The chain has TRBV7-2 and TRBJ2-1, with D unclear. Germline V gene lookup returns CDR1 SGHTA and CDR2 FQGNSA. The V gene lost 1 base and the J gene lost 6 bases, with 7 bases spanning the gap. This CDR3 comprises 13 residues. CDR3 amino acids: CASSLESSNEQFF. Here the CDR3 DNA reads TGTGCCAGCAGCTTAGAATCTTCCAATGAGCAGTTCTTC. The full variable domain, completed using reference TRBV7-2 and TRBJ2-1, is GAGVSQSPSNKVTEKGKDVELRCDPISGHTALYWYRQSLGQGLEFLIYFQGNSAPDKSGLPSDRFSAERTGGSVSTLTIQRTQQEDSAVYLCASSLESSNEQFFGPGTRLTVL.

The chain combines TRBV7-3 with TRBJ2-1, with 7 bases fitting TRBD1. Germline V CDR1 and CDR2: SGHTA, FQGTGA. CDR3 length: 15 residues. Unmatched junction bases numbered 4, after V lost 2 bases and J lost 3 bases. CDR3 sequence reads: CASSLRQGIYNEQFF. The CDR3 bases are TGTGCCAGCAGCTTACGACAGGGCATCTACAATGAGCAGTTCTTC.

This clone was recorded a few times. The V and J genes are TRBV29-1 and TRBJ2-1, with D maybe TRBD2 (6 bases). This CDR3 contains 15 residues. Germline assignment: CDR1 SQVTM and CDR2 ANQGSEA. V shed 3 bases and J shed 5 bases, with 17 bases lying between them. This CDR3 is CSVEDGLIRDNEQFF. The CDR3 region has the DNA TGCAGCGTTGAGGACGGACTAATCAGGGACAATGAGCAGTTCTTC.

The table lists this clone with a count of one. The chain couples TRBV10-3 to TRBJ1-3; D uncertain. There are 14 residues in the CDR3. Trimming took 3 bases from V and 6 from J, leaving 12 bases between them. The V gene's germline CDR1 is ENHRY and CDR2 SYGVKD. This chain's CDR3 is CAISDLGAKNTIYF. The CDR3 DNA reads as TGTGCCATCAGTGACCTGGGAGCTAAAAACACCATATATTTT.

The chain has TRBV5-6 and TRBJ1-1; maybe TRBD1 (5 bases). Germline CDR1 is SGHDT and CDR2 is YYEEEE. CDR3 size: 14 residues. V was cut by 1 base and J by 5 bases, with 12 bases left in between. For the CDR3, the DNA is TGTGCCAGCAGCTTGCGGGGCGGGGGGACTGAAGCTTTCTTT. Its translation is CASSLRGGGTEAFF.

This clone has just one count. This CDR3 reads CASSELAGDYNEQFF. In nucleotides, the CDR3 is TGTGCCAGCAGTGAATTAGCGGGCGACTACAATGAGCAGTTCTTC. V gene TRBV6-1 combines with J gene TRBJ2-1; 7 bases align to TRBD2. The V segment lost 2 bases and the J segment 3 bases; nucleotides outside the gene matches: 4. Germline assignment: CDR1 MNHNS and CDR2 SASEGT. The CDR3 has 15 amino acids.

Notes on this clone: Relative to the germline gene, one junction end is altered; a read error may explain this. The genes are TRBV4-3 and TRBJ1-1; D gene uncertain. The CDR3 length is 13 residues. Germline V gene sequence: CDR1 LGHNA, CDR2 YSLEER. The chain's CDR3 is CASSQDTGLGMVF. The CDR3 DNA sequence: TGCGCCAGCAGCCAAGATACCGGTTTGGGGATGGTCTTT.

This chain uses TRBV4-1 with TRBJ2-3; 10 bases are a match to TRBD2. The trim removed 1 base at V and 6 bases at J, leaving 10 bases unmatched. The CDR3 has 17 residues. Germline V gene sequence: CDR1 MGHRA, CDR2 YSYEKL. CDR3 in amino acids: CASSQVGSGRADDTQYF. In nucleotides, the CDR3 is TGCGCCAGCAGCCAAGTTGGGAGCGGGAGGGCCGATGATACGCAGTATTTT.

The rearrangement joins TRBV7-3 to TRBJ2-1, with D possibly called TRBD1 or TRBD2 (5 bases each). From germline, CDR1 is SGHTA and CDR2 FQGTGA. V was cut by 3 bases and J by 4 bases, with 13 bases left in between. CDR3 length: 15 amino acids. CDR3 DNA sequence: TGTGCCAGCAGCTTTAGAGGGACGCGTTACAATGAGCAGTTCTTC. Amino acid sequence: CASSFRGTRYNEQFF.

This clone appeared a few times. The rearrangement links TRBV6-4 to TRBJ2-2, with D unclear. Germline CDR1 reads MRHNA; CDR2 reads SNTAGT. CDR3 size: 13 residues. With 2 bases removed from V and 4 bases from J, the gap between germline ends came to 5 bases. The CDR3 DNA follows: TGTGCCAGCAGTGACCGGAGCACCGGGGAGCTGTTTTTT. It codes for CASSDRSTGELFF.

The rearrangement uses TRBV5-4 and TRBJ2-2; D not certain. Germline V gene sequence: CDR1 SGHNT, CDR2 YYREEE (reference sequence). Trimming left V 4 bases short and J 4 bases short, with 11 bases between. This CDR3 has 14 amino acids. The CDR3 coding sequence is TGTGCCAGCAGCCCCAACACACCCACCGGGGAGCTGTTTTTT. Translating it yields CASSPNTPTGELFF.

The chain couples TRBV7-2 to TRBJ1-4; D unclear. Germline loops: CDR1 SGHTA, CDR2 FQGNSA. The CDR3 has 13 residues. V was clipped by 5 bases and J by 8 bases, with 12 bases between them. CDR3 sequence: CASSVRTGEKLFF. The CDR3 DNA sequence: TGTGCCAGCAGCGTCAGGACGGGCGAAAAACTGTTTTTT. The whole variable domain, remainder taken from reference TRBV7-2 and TRBJ1-4, is GAGVSQSPSNKVTEKGKDVELRCDPISGHTALYWYRQSLGQGLEFLIYFQGNSAPDKSGLPSDRFSAERTGGSVSTLTIQRTQQEDSAVYLCASSVRTGEKLFFGSGTQLSVL.

This rearrangement joins TRBV5-1 to TRBJ2-5; D gene uncertain. With 5 bases removed from V and 2 bases from J, the gap between germline ends came to 16 bases. CDR3 length: 15 amino acids. Germline assignment: CDR1 SGHRS and CDR2 YFSETQ. CDR3 sequence (DNA): TGCGCCAGCAGGTTTGGGCCCTTCCCTCAAGAGACCCAGTACTTC. It is translated as CASRFGPFPQETQYF.

V is TRBV28 and J is TRBJ2-7; D unclear. V lost 10 bases and J 3 bases, leaving 19 bases between the germline ends. Per the germline V gene, CDR1 is MDHEN and CDR2 is SYDVKM. This CDR3 is built from 14 residues. The DNA of the CDR3 is TGTGCCATCCAAACCCAGGACGGAAACTACGAGCAGTACTTC. It encodes CAIQTQDGNYEQYF.